Below, 15 T cell receptor beta chains from the same sample are listed, as sequenced in a study of response to subunit inactivated influenza vaccine. TCRdb fed the RT-PCR reads into MiXCR, producing one record per CDR3 protein. The data hold around 570,000 distinct CDR3 sequences, with approximately 7.1% observed a single time. Specimen: PBMCs from blood, collected 23 to 25 months after vaccination. The receptor source for this set is a man between 50 and 75 years old who received an inactivated influenza vaccine.

The chain recombines TRBV6-1 with TRBJ2-1, with D maybe TRBD2 (6 bases). Germline-derived CDR1 and CDR2 are MNHNS and SASEGT. Trimming took off 5 bases at V and 1 base at J, with 9 bases between the two ends. This CDR3 spans 14 amino acids. CDR3 coding DNA: TGTGCCAGCAGTCGGGAGAGATCCTACAATGAGCAGTTCTTC. Its protein product is CASSRERSYNEQFF.

This clonotype was picked up a small number of times. This sequence joins TRBV20-1 and TRBJ2-3; TRBD1 might be the D (5 bases). The germline V gene encodes CDR1 DFQATT and CDR2 SNEGSKA (reference sequence). V lost 5 bases and J lost 0, with 12 bases in between. The CDR3 runs to 14 residues. The CDR3 sequence: CSAPGKPSTDTQYF. The CDR3 nucleotides read TGCAGTGCTCCAGGGAAGCCTAGCACAGATACGCAGTATTTT.

The chain couples TRBV6-5 to TRBJ1-1, with D unresolved. The CDR3 contains 13 residues. Germline lookup yields CDR1 MNHEY and CDR2 SVGAGI. V was clipped by 2 bases and J by 3 bases, with 7 bases between them. The CDR3 sequence: CASSYISDTEAFF. The DNA for the CDR3 is TGTGCCAGCAGTTACATTTCGGACACTGAAGCTTTCTTT.

J is TRBJ2-7 and V is TRBV7-9; 12 bases are shared with TRBD1. Germline V gene data show CDR1 as SEHNR and CDR2 as FQNEAQ (reference sequence). The CDR3 has 16 residues. V gave up 5 bases and J gave up 6 bases; unmatched junction bases: 11. The CDR3 DNA sequence: TGTGCCAGCAGCCCCCAAAGGGGACAGGGGGCAAGCGAGCAGTACTTC. It translates to CASSPQRGQGASEQYF. Filled out from reference TRBV7-9 and TRBJ2-7, the complete variable domain reads DTGVSQNPRHKITKRGQNVTFRCDPISEHNRLYWYRQTLGQGPEFLTYFQNEAQLEKSRLLSDRFSAERPKGSFSTLEIQRTEQGDSAMYLCASSPQRGQGASEQYFGPGTRLTVT.

This clonotype was recorded at least ten times. This chain uses TRBV28 with TRBJ2-7; 11 nucleotides align to TRBD1. The CDR3 is 15 amino acids. Germline CDR1 MDHEN, CDR2 SYDVKM. V trimming: 6 bases; J trimming: 5 bases; junction bases outside the gene matches: 9. The DNA for the CDR3 is TGTGCCAGCAGGACCGGGACAGGGGGTTTACACGAGCAGTACTTC. It yields the protein CASRTGTGGLHEQYF.

J is TRBJ2-7 and V is TRBV4-3, with 7 positions matching TRBD1. The V gene's germline CDR1 is LGHNA and CDR2 YSLEER. V gave up 0 bases and J gave up 2 bases; unmatched junction bases: 13. The CDR3 is 18 amino acids. CDR3 coding DNA: TGCGCCAGCAGCCAAGATCCGGTCGTCGGGACAGTAACCTACGAGCAGTACTTC. Translated: CASSQDPVVGTVTYEQYF.

V and J are TRBV7-2 and TRBJ2-1; 12 bases agree with TRBD2. This CDR3 is built from 15 residues. V lost 2 bases and J lost 6; bases outside the gene matches: 2. In germline, CDR1 is SGHTA, CDR2 FQGNSA. This CDR3 reads CASSLLGLAGNEQFF. As DNA, the CDR3 is TGTGCCAGCAGCTTATTGGGACTAGCGGGCAATGAGCAGTTCTTC.

This clonotype was observed a few times. The chain carries TRBV4-3 and TRBJ1-5; D gene ambiguous. V lost 5 bases to trimming and J lost 1 base, with 12 bases between them. CDR1 LGHNA and CDR2 YSLEER come from the germline V gene. This CDR3 contains 15 residues. This CDR3 reads CASSEGLQSNQPQHF. The CDR3 nucleotides read TGCGCCAGCAGCGAAGGGCTCCAGAGCAATCAGCCCCAGCATTTT.

Many counts were recorded for this clonotype. The chain employs TRBV20-1 and TRBJ2-1; 9 bases match TRBD2. CDR3 length: 16 residues. The V and J ends lost 0 bases and 4 bases, in that order; junction bases with no gene match: 7. Germline V CDR1 and CDR2: DFQATT, SNEGSKA (reference sequence). Here the CDR3 DNA reads TGCAGTGCTAGAGAACAGGGTAGCGGGAGTTACAATGAGCAGTTCTTC. This translates into CSAREQGSGSYNEQFF.

In its sample, this clonotype was seen many times. This chain uses TRBV6-1 with TRBJ2-5; a weak D match, TRBD2 (6 bases). The germline CDR1 and CDR2 sequences are MNHNS and SASEGT. The CDR3 contains 15 residues. Trimming stripped 8 bases from V and 5 bases from J, with 21 bases between. The CDR3 reads CASGVGGLRRETQYF. The CDR3 DNA reads as TGTGCCAGCGGGGTTGGTGGACTAAGGCGGGAGACCCAGTACTTC.

This sequence joins TRBV5-6 and TRBJ1-1; D is possibly TRBD1 (5 bases). This CDR3 contains 14 residues. V was pared by 3 bases and J by 11 bases, with 20 bases between. Per the germline V gene, CDR1 is SGHDT and CDR2 is YYEEEE. The chain's CDR3 is CASSSGGYTERAFF. The CDR3 nucleotides are TGTGCCAGCAGCTCGGGGGGTTACACTGAACGGGCTTTCTTT.

This clonotype was seen only a few times. The chain recombines TRBV2 with TRBJ2-1, with D possibly being TRBD1 (5 bases). The germline gives CDR1 SNHLY, CDR2 FYNNEI. The CDR3 runs 13 residues. V was cut by 2 bases and J by 9 bases, with 11 bases left in between. The CDR3: CASSERGASEQFF. The CDR3, as DNA: TGTGCCAGCAGTGAACGTGGGGCCAGTGAGCAGTTCTTC.

The chain couples TRBV7-2 to TRBJ1-1; D gene ambiguous. Deletions cut 0 bases from V and 0 bases from J, with 8 bases between. CDR3 length: 15 residues. Germline V gene lookup returns CDR1 SGHTA and CDR2 FQGNSA. The CDR3 region has the DNA TGTGCCAGCAGCTTAGCTGGGCACGTGAACACTGAAGCTTTCTTT. This translates into CASSLAGHVNTEAFF.

This clonotype was picked up a small number of times. The chain joins TRBV9 to TRBJ1-2; no firm D call. This CDR3 has 14 amino acids. In germline, CDR1 is SGDLS, CDR2 YYNGEE. The V end lost 3 bases, the J end lost 3 bases, and 12 bases lay between the germline ends. CDR3 in amino acids: CASSALTAYYGYTF. The DNA for the CDR3 is TGTGCCAGCAGCGCCCTGACCGCCTACTATGGCTACACCTTC. The full variable domain, rest sourced from reference TRBV9 and TRBJ1-2, is DSGVTQTPKHLITATGQRVTLRCSPRSGDLSVYWYQQSLDQGLQFLIQYYNGEERAKGNILERFSAQQFPDLHSELNLSSLELGDSALYFCASSALTAYYGYTFGSGTRLTVV.

This clonotype was observed many times. This rearrangement joins TRBV4-3 to TRBJ2-7; possible D gene TRBD2, 6 bases. CDR1 is LGHNA, CDR2 YSLEER, per germline. V lost 0 bases and J 0 bases, leaving 15 bases between the germline ends. CDR3 length equals 17 residues. The CDR3 DNA follows: TGCGCCAGCAGCCAAGAAGGAGGGGCGGGCCCCTCCTACGAGCAGTACTTC. It specifies CASSQEGGAGPSYEQYF.